This T cell receptor (beta chain) is drawn from a study of T cell responses to AZD1222 COVID-19 vaccine. The table came from immunoSEQ multiplex PCR; TCRdb's copy has only in-frame clones and leaves some out. Here the sample spans more than 150,000 clones, more than 80% being singletons. CDR3 size: 16 residues. V lost 6 bases, J lost 4 bases, and 18 bases lay in between. Germline loops: CDR1 MDHEN, CDR2 SYDVKM. This chain joins TRBV28 and TRBJ2-2, with TRBD1 as a possible D gene (6 bases). This TCR was sampled from an adult in good health. The sample in question was peripheral blood, obtained on day 0 of AZD1222 vaccination. CDR3 DNA: TGTGCCAGCAGAACGACCGGGACAAGGACCACCGGGGAGCTGTTTTTT. It yields the protein CASRTTGTRTTGELFF.